The rows below give T cell receptor beta chains drawn from one sample of a study of regulatory T cells in long-lasting Graves disease. TCRdb ran MiXCR on the multiplex PCR reads and lists one entry per CDR3 protein. The table lists roughly 300,000 distinct CDR3 sequences, around 20% of them singletons. The sample here was peripheral blood mononuclear cells (PBMCs), taken when the disease was refractory, from a patient treated with antithyroid drugs. The receptor source for this set is a female donor with Graves disease. Both conserved end residues are trimmed from each CDR3. The order of the fields is V gene, J gene, CDR3 protein.

V: TRBV29-1; J: TRBJ2-6; CDR3: SVRQGGSGANVLT
V: TRBV28; J: TRBJ2-7; CDR3: ASTYSGLDYEQY
V: TRBV2; J: TRBJ2-2; CDR3: ASRGTVNTGELF
V: TRBV20-1; J: TRBJ2-5; CDR3: SAQQPMRGDETQY
V: TRBV29-1; J: TRBJ2-7; CDR3: SVAETGFSEQY
V: TRBV5-1; J: TRBJ2-4; CDR3: ASSLAPGQGGNIQY
V: TRBV24-1; J: TRBJ2-2; CDR3: ATSDLQVQGRTGELF
V: TRBV5-1; J: TRBJ1-1; CDR3: ASSFAREDTEAF
V: TRBV18; J: TRBJ2-3; CDR3: ASSPDPGTDTQY
V: TRBV7-9; J: TRBJ2-7; CDR3: ASSPGTPNPYEQY
V: TRBV9; J: TRBJ2-4; CDR3: ASSGGQGEAKNIQY
V: TRBV7-2; J: TRBJ2-2; CDR3: ASSLAKGLLNTGELF
V: TRBV18; J: TRBJ2-3; CDR3: ASSTTAGDTQY
V: TRBV18; J: TRBJ1-2; CDR3: ASSLGGYT
V: TRBV7-8; J: TRBJ2-1; CDR3: ASSHPGTSVYNEQF
V: TRBV28; J: TRBJ1-3; CDR3: ASSLKGRLSGNTIY
V: TRBV6-1; J: TRBJ1-1; CDR3: ASSDLDRLNTEAF
V: TRBV28; J: TRBJ2-3; CDR3: ASSFEGGTDTQY
V: TRBV6-5; J: TRBJ1-6; CDR3: ASSYNRVRDSYNSPLH
V: TRBV28; J: TRBJ2-7; CDR3: ASSLSTGGEQY
V: TRBV4-1; J: TRBJ1-2; CDR3: ASSPTGVIGYT
V: TRBV27; J: TRBJ1-1; CDR3: ASSLYGGRAEAF
V: TRBV28; J: TRBJ1-1; CDR3: ASSAYRGNTEAF
V: TRBV28; J: TRBJ1-1; CDR3: ASSPLIGISTEAF
V: TRBV6-2/TRBV6-3; J: TRBJ2-2; CDR3: ASGLPGELF
V: TRBV27; J: TRBJ1-1; CDR3: ASSLFRATEAF
V: TRBV7-7; J: TRBJ2-5; CDR3: ASSSGTGTETQY
V: TRBV12-3/TRBV12-4; J: TRBJ1-2; CDR3: ASSLESYGYT
V: TRBV29-1; J: TRBJ1-2; CDR3: SAVAGTGDYGYT
V: TRBV2; J: TRBJ1-2; CDR3: ASSEAAGDPPYGYT
V: TRBV2; J: TRBJ2-5; CDR3: ASSEAGGVETQY
V: TRBV27; J: TRBJ1-2; CDR3: ASSLPGGPYT
V: TRBV25-1; J: TRBJ2-5; CDR3: ASSEKDREGEETQY
V: TRBV6-1; J: TRBJ2-7; CDR3: ASSWGLVSHEQY
V: TRBV6-2/TRBV6-3; J: TRBJ2-4; CDR3: ASSEPFGGAKNIQY
V: TRBV5-5; J: TRBJ2-5; CDR3: ASSLNREETQY
V: TRBV4-3; J: TRBJ2-3; CDR3: ASSQDFRGLYTDTQY
V: TRBV11-2; J: TRBJ2-5; CDR3: ASSRVGGVETQY
V: TRBV29-1; J: TRBJ1-4; CDR3: SVLRRTGANEKLF
V: TRBV24-1; J: TRBJ2-5; CDR3: ATSESSDIRYQETQY
V: TRBV6-1; J: TRBJ2-2; CDR3: ASKLNTGELF
V: TRBV7-9; J: TRBJ2-7; CDR3: ASSPAATYEQY
V: TRBV9; J: TRBJ2-7; CDR3: ASSPMPGPDYEQY
V: TRBV12-3/TRBV12-4; J: TRBJ1-5; CDR3: ASSQLGGTTSPQH
V: TRBV5-6; J: TRBJ2-6; CDR3: ASSGLSGSGANVLT
V: TRBV2; J: TRBJ2-3; CDR3: ASSARAGISLSDTQY
V: TRBV6-8; J: TRBJ1-3; CDR3: ASMCPGPSSGNTIY
V: TRBV6-1; J: TRBJ2-2; CDR3: ASSQGPSTGELF
V: TRBV29-1; J: TRBJ1-1; CDR3: SVAGTGYTEAF
V: TRBV7-2; J: TRBJ2-6; CDR3: ASSLAAGANVLT
V: TRBV12-3/TRBV12-4; J: TRBJ2-1; CDR3: ASVPGGLAGSEQF
V: TRBV27; J: TRBJ2-2; CDR3: ATGEGSMGPGELF
V: TRBV6-2/TRBV6-3; J: TRBJ1-1; CDR3: ASSYDVDIPTEAF
V: TRBV28; J: TRBJ1-1; CDR3: ASRSKQGPTEAF
V: TRBV7-2; J: TRBJ2-7; CDR3: ASSLGTSGNYEQY
V: TRBV27; J: TRBJ2-7; CDR3: ASSPQGDTYEQY
V: TRBV2; J: TRBJ2-1; CDR3: ASSERASGSYNEQF
V: TRBV20-1; J: TRBJ1-5; CDR3: SAALTFNQPQH
V: TRBV28; J: TRBJ2-2; CDR3: ASRTGQSDTGELF
V: TRBV19; J: TRBJ2-7; CDR3: ASSIEVSSGSYEQY